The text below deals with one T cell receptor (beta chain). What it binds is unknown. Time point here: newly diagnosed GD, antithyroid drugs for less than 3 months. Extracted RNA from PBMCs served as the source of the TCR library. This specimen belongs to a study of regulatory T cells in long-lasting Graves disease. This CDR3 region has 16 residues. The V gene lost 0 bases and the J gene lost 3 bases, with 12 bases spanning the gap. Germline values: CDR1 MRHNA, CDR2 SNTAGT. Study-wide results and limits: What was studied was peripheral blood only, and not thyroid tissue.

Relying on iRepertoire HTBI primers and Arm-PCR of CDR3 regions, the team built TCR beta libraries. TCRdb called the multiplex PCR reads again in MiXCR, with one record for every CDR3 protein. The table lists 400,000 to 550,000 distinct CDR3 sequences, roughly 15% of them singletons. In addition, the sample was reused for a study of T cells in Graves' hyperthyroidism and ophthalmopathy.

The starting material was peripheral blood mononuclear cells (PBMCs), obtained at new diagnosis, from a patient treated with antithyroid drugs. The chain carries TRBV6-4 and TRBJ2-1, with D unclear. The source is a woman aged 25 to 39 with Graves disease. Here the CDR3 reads CASSDSGLPGYNEQFF. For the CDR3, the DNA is TGTGCCAGCAGTGACTCCGGCCTACCGGGCTACAATGAGCAGTTCTTC.